Shown below are 18 T cell receptor beta chains from a single sample sequenced in a study of graft-versus-host responses after intestinal transplantation. Sequencing used immunoSEQ multiplex PCR; TCRdb keeps in-frame clones, though not all of them. The table records 90,000 to 150,000 clones, approximately 95% of them present only once. For these TCRs, the target antigens are not known. The sequences come from unstimulated CD4+ T cells sorted from spleen or lymph node cells, collected before intestinal transplant. These receptors originate from a human donor who received an intestinal transplant.

This sequence joins TRBV6-5 and TRBJ2-7, with D unresolved. The CDR3 has 13 amino acids. V was clipped by 2 bases and J by 3 bases, with 8 bases between them. The germline CDR1 and CDR2 sequences are MNHEY and SVGAGI. Written as DNA, the CDR3 is TGTGCCAGCAGTTACAGAGTGGGCTACGAGCAGTACTTC. Encoded protein: CASSYRVGYEQYF.

The gene calls are TRBV21-1 and TRBJ2-7; the table names TRBD2, a call not compared with the DNA. TRBV21-1 is a pseudogene segment. There are 16 residues in the CDR3. CDR3 amino acids: CASSQSGNSGRSEQYF. The CDR3 DNA follows: TGTGCCAGCAGCCAATCAGGTAATAGCGGGAGAAGTGAGCAGTACTTC.

This clone was picked up one time. The chain uses TRBV5-1 and TRBJ2-1; perhaps TRBD2 as D (5 bases). Trimming left V 0 bases short and J 10 bases short, with 17 bases between. The CDR3 covers 15 residues. Per the germline V gene, CDR1 is SGHRS and CDR2 is YFSETQ. This CDR3 is CASSLVGPADREQFF. The CDR3 nucleotides are TGCGCCAGCAGCTTGGTGGGCCCAGCGGATAGAGAGCAGTTCTTC.

The genes are TRBV19 and TRBJ2-7, with TRBD1 identical over 10 bases. The CDR3 contains 13 residues. The V and J ends lost 5 bases and 7 bases, in that order; junction bases with no gene match: 5. The germline gives CDR1 LNHDA, CDR2 SQIVND (reference sequence). The CDR3 DNA sequence: TGTGCCAGTAGTGTCCGGACAGGGGGAGAGCAGTACTTC. Its protein is CASSVRTGGEQYF.

The chain joins TRBV27 to TRBJ2-3, with 15 bases that match TRBD2. The CDR3 totals 17 residues. Germline CDR1 and CDR2: MNHEY and SMNVEV (reference sequence). The ends lost 6 bases at V and 2 bases at J; junction bases unmatched: 6. CDR3 region: CASSGTSGRILTDTQYF. The CDR3 nucleotides are TGTGCCAGCAGCGGGACTAGCGGGAGGATCCTCACAGATACGCAGTATTTT.

The chain has TRBV5-1 and TRBJ2-3; D gene unclear. CDR1 and CDR2 from the germline V gene are SGHRS and YFSETQ. The length of the CDR3 is 15 residues. V was cut by 0 bases and J by 0 bases, with 8 bases left in between. CDR3 sequence reads: CASSLDGFSTDTQYF. The CDR3 DNA sequence: TGCGCCAGCAGCTTGGATGGATTCAGCACAGATACGCAGTATTTT. The whole variable domain, filled in from reference TRBV5-1 and TRBJ2-3, reads KAGVTQTPRYLIKTRGQQVTLSCSPISGHRSVSWYQQTPGQGLQFLFEYFSETQRNKGNFPGRFSGRQFSNSRSEMNVSTLELGDSALYLCASSLDGFSTDTQYFGPGTRLTVL.

The chain's CDR3 is CASSIQGQRYEQYF. The DNA of the CDR3 is TGTGCCAGCAGCATACAGGGACAGAGGTACGAGCAGTACTTC. The rearrangement joins TRBV7-3 to TRBJ2-5; 7 nucleotides align to TRBD1. TRBJ2-7 matches the DNA end more closely, so the J call is doubtful. The CDR3 runs to 14 residues. CDR1 and CDR2 (germline): SGHTA, FQGTGA.

This chain joins TRBV18 and TRBJ2-3; D remains unclear. The CDR3 loop spans 17 amino acids. CDR1 is KGHSH and CDR2 is LQKENI in the germline V gene. Trimming took 0 bases from V and 0 from J, leaving 13 bases between them. CDR3 sequence reads: CASSPPMRSSSTDTQYF. The CDR3 region has the DNA TGTGCCAGCTCACCACCGATGCGGAGCTCTAGCACAGATACGCAGTATTTT.

V is TRBV4-1 and J is TRBJ2-4, with 9 bases that match TRBD2. Germline V gene data show CDR1 as MGHRA and CDR2 as YSYEKL. V lost 0 bases to trimming and J lost 14 bases; unmatched junction nucleotides: 11. This CDR3 is built from 15 residues. As DNA, the CDR3 is TGCGCCAGCAGCCAAGAAGTAGCGGGACTAGCAACTGAGTACTTC. Its translation: CASSQEVAGLATEYF.

This chain joins TRBV9 and TRBJ2-6; tentatively, D is TRBD1 or TRBD2 (5 bases each). CDR3 length: 20 residues. From germline, CDR1 is SGDLS and CDR2 YYNGEE. V lost 4 bases and J 0 bases, leaving 23 bases between the germline ends. The CDR3 reads CASSPFLVRRGDSGANVLTF. The CDR3 DNA sequence: TGTGCCAGCAGCCCCTTTTTAGTCCGTAGAGGGGACTCTGGGGCCAACGTCCTGACTTTC. The complete variable domain, with remaining parts taken from reference TRBV9 and TRBJ2-6, reads DSGVTQTPKHLITATGQRVTLRCSPRSGDLSVYWYQQSLDQGLQFLIQYYNGEERAKGNILERFSAQQFPDLHSELNLSSLELGDSALYFCASSPFLVRRGDSGANVLTFGAGSRLTVL.

In DNA form, the CDR3 reads TGTGCCAGCTTAGCGGGAGGGCCCTGTGAGCAGTTCTTC. It translates to CASLAGGPCEQFF. The genes are TRBV6-6 and TRBJ2-1; 11 bases match TRBD2. The V gene's germline CDR1 is MNHNY and CDR2 SVGAGI (reference sequence). The CDR3 covers 13 residues. The V gene end was trimmed by 8 bases and the J gene end by 9 bases; junction bases not matched to a gene: 6.

This chain links TRBV6-1 with TRBJ1-2, with TRBD1 identical over 7 bases. With 6 bases clipped from V and 5 bases from J, the junction kept 6 bases outside the gene matches. Germline loops: CDR1 MNHNS, CDR2 SASEGT. CDR3 length: 13 residues. The chain's CDR3 is CASRSGTAYGYTF. CDR3 nucleotide sequence: TGTGCCAGCAGATCCGGGACAGCTTATGGCTACACCTTC.

The rearrangement uses TRBV11-2 and TRBJ2-5; possible D gene TRBD1, 7 bases. Germline V gives CDR1 SGHAT, CDR2 FQNNGV. The V end was cut by 6 bases, the J end by 2 bases, with 22 bases between. The CDR3 covers 17 residues. The CDR3 coding sequence is TGTGCCAGCAGTCGGACCAGACTAGGGACAGTTCAAGAGACCCAGTACTTC. It yields the protein CASSRTRLGTVQETQYF.

The chain combines TRBV10-1 with TRBJ2-7; no clear D gene. V gave up 3 bases and J gave up 6 bases, with 21 bases separating them. The CDR3 loop spans 16 amino acids. The germline V gene has CDR1 WNHNN and CDR2 SYGVQD (reference sequence). The CDR3 DNA is TGCGCCAGCAGTGAAAGTCCGCAGGTCCCAGCCACCGAGCAGTACTTC. Amino acid sequence: CASSESPQVPATEQYF.

This chain uses TRBV7-9 with TRBJ2-7; 8 nucleotides align to TRBD2. Germline CDR1 SEHNR, CDR2 FQNEAQ (reference sequence). The CDR3 spans 11 residues. V lost 7 bases, J lost 6 bases, and 2 bases stayed unmatched. CDR3 in amino acids: CASTGGGEQYF. DNA of the CDR3: TGTGCCAGCACCGGGGGGGGCGAGCAGTACTTC.

The chain uses TRBV5-1 and TRBJ1-2, with D perhaps TRBD1 (6 bases). Per germline, CDR1 SGHRS and CDR2 YFSETQ. The CDR3 extends over 13 amino acids. V was pared by 3 bases and J by 9 bases, with 15 bases between. The CDR3 coding sequence is TGCGCCAGCAGCTCCTGGGACAAAAGGAGCTACACCTTC. It specifies CASSSWDKRSYTF.

V and J are TRBV7-8 and TRBJ1-2; no firm D call. Between the trimmed V and J ends, which lost 3 bases and 6 bases, there was a span of 11 bases. Germline CDR1 SGHVS, CDR2 FQNEAQ. The CDR3 extends over 13 amino acids. CDR3 in amino acids: CASSLVAANGYTF. CDR3 sequence (DNA): TGTGCCAGCAGCTTGGTGGCAGCTAATGGCTACACCTTC. Filled out from reference TRBV7-8 and TRBJ1-2, the complete variable domain reads GAGVSQSPRYKVAKRGQDVALRCDPISGHVSLFWYQQALGQGPEFLTYFQNEAQLDKSGLPSDRFFAERPEGSVSTLKIQRTQQEDSAVYLCASSLVAANGYTFGSGTRLTVV.

This clone turned up a few times. This rearrangement joins TRBV18 to TRBJ2-5, with D possibly TRBD1 on 6 matching bases. The CDR3 has 13 amino acids. Trimming left V 5 bases short and J 3 bases short, with 10 bases between. CDR1 is KGHSH and CDR2 is LQKENI in the germline V gene. The CDR3 DNA sequence: TGTGCCAGCTCAGCACAGGGAGAAGAGACCCAGTACTTC. It is translated as CASSAQGEETQYF.